A selection of T cell receptor beta chains follows, all from one sample in a study of cytomegalovirus exposure and HLA in healthy donors. The assay was immunoSEQ multiplex PCR, and TCRdb's table has in-frame clones only and misses some. This sample has 190,000 or so clones, with roughly 84% found just once. The sequenced sample was PBMCs. These receptor sequences come from a woman younger than 35 in good health and CMV-seropositive. CDR3s include the opening cysteine and the closing phenylalanine or tryptophan. The order of the fields is clone size, D gene, J gene, V gene, CDR3 protein, CDR3 DNA. D genes are given only for firm matches. Expanded clones are given a class, and other clones once, few, many or no size at all.

. TRBD2 TRBJ2-1 TRBV5-5 CASSLAGLAGNDEQFF TGTGCCAGCAGCTTGGCAGGTCTAGCGGGGAACGATGAGCAGTTCTTC
. TRBD1 TRBJ2-1 TRBV13 CASSHSGTAYNEQFF TGTGCCAGCAGCCATTCCGGGACAGCCTACAATGAGCAGTTCTTC
. TRBD1 TRBJ1-2 TRBV27 CASRQADRGFGYTF TGTGCCAGTCGCCAGGCGGACAGGGGATTTGGCTACACCTTC
. . TRBJ1-2 TRBV7-2 CASSLGGAVGYTF TGTGCCAGCAGCTTGGGGGGGGCGGTCGGCTACACCTTC
few . TRBJ1-2 TRBV27 CASSPLMQGSAYGYTF TGTGCCAGCAGCCCCCTGATGCAGGGTTCGGCCTATGGCTACACCTTC
once . TRBJ2-7 TRBV9 CASSRRPGNYEQYF TGTGCCAGCAGCCGACGCCCAGGGAACTACGAGCAGTACTTC
. . TRBJ2-2 TRBV11-2 CASSPGTWDKNTGELFF TGTGCCAGCAGCCCCGGGACGTGGGACAAGAACACCGGGGAGCTGTTTTTT
. . TRBJ1-2 TRBV5-4 CASSWAGSNYGYTF TGTGCCAGCAGCTGGGCCGGCAGTAACTATGGCTACACCTTC
. TRBD1 TRBJ1-2 TRBV18 CASSPGQGTWGYTF TGTGCCAGCTCACCGGGACAGGGCACTTGGGGCTACACCTTC
. TRBD1 TRBJ2-7 TRBV7-6 CASSQPGQGEGEQYF TGTGCCAGCAGCCAACCGGGACAGGGTGAAGGCGAGCAGTACTTC
. TRBD1 TRBJ2-6 TRBV28 CASGQGGSGANVLTF TGTGCCAGCGGACAGGGGGGTTCTGGGGCCAACGTCCTGACTTTC
. . TRBJ1-5 TRBV10-2 CASKPQGTNQPQHF TGCGCCAGCAAACCCCAGGGGACCAATCAGCCCCAGCATTTT
. . TRBJ2-3 TRBV11-2 CASSFSTPMTDTQYF TGTGCCAGCAGCTTCTCGACACCCATGACGGATACGCAGTATTTT
. TRBD2 TRBJ2-7 TRBV7-9 CASSLGFSGAGDEQYF TGTGCCAGCAGCTTAGGTTTTAGTGGAGCGGGGGACGAGCAGTACTTC
. . TRBJ1-3 TRBV7-2 CASSATGSHSGNTIYF TGTGCCAGCAGCGCTACAGGGTCACACTCTGGAAACACCATATATTTT
. TRBD2 TRBJ2-1 TRBV2 CASSSLAGVYNEQFF TGTGCCAGCAGCTCCTTAGCGGGTGTCTACAATGAGCAGTTCTTC
. . TRBJ2-7 TRBV18 CASSPRESYEQYF TGTGCCAGCTCACCACGGGAGTCCTACGAGCAGTACTTC
. . TRBJ2-3 TRBV9 CASSVSLKVRNGGTTDTQYF TGTGCCAGCAGCGTATCTCTCAAGGTCCGAAACGGGGGTACCACAGATACGCAGTATTTT